This T cell receptor (beta chain) emerged from a study of hypomethylating agent response in myelodysplastic syndrome. Across the whole study: The mean patient age was approximately 69 +/- 5.7 years, and diploid cytogenetics predominated. Non-responders met neither complete response nor hematologic improvement criteria, which defined response.

With regard to this clone: Its antigen is currently unknown.

Overall study findings and caveats: Analysis covered a small cohort of just 10 or so patients.

CDR1 is MGHDK, CDR2 SYGVNS, per germline. Trimming took 8 bases from V and 0 from J, leaving 19 bases between them. CDR3 length equals 16 residues. At survey resolution, approximately 400 ng of DNA per sample was split into two 200 ng replicates. Sequencing was performed with immunoSEQ multiplex PCR; in TCRdb, only in-frame clones are kept and a portion is missing. The sample yields several thousand clones, roughly 87% seen once. The genes are TRBV25-1 and TRBJ1-2, with D hard to call. The sample consisted of bone marrow, taken before or after starting hypomethylating agent treatment for myelodysplastic syndrome (not recorded which). The sequence was obtained from a human donor with myelodysplastic syndrome. DNA of the CDR3: TGTGCCAGCTATGGGAATGTTAGGGCAGCTAACTATGGCTACACCTTC. Its translation: CASYGNVRAANYGYTF.